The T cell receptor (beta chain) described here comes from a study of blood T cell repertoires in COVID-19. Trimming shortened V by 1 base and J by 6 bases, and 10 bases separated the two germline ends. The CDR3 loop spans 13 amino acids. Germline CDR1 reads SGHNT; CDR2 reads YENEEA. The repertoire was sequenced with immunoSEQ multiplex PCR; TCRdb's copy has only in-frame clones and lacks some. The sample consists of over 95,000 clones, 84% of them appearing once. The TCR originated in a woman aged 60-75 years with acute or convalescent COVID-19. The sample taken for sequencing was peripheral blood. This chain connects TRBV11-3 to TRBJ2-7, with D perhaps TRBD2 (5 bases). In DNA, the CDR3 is TGTGCCAGCAGCTTAGTGGGGAGTGGCGAGCAGTACTTC. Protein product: CASSLVGSGEQYF.